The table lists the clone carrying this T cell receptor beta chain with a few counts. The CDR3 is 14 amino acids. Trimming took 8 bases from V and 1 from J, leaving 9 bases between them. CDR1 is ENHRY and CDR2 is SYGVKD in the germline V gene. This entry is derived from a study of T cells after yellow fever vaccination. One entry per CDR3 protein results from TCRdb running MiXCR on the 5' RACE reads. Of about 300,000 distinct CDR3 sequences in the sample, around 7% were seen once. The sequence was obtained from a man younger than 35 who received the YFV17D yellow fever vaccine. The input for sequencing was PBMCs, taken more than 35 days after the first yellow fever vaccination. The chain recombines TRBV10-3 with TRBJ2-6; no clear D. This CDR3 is CAILGKSGANVLTF. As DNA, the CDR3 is TGTGCCATCCTTGGGAAATCTGGGGCCAACGTCCTGACTTTC.